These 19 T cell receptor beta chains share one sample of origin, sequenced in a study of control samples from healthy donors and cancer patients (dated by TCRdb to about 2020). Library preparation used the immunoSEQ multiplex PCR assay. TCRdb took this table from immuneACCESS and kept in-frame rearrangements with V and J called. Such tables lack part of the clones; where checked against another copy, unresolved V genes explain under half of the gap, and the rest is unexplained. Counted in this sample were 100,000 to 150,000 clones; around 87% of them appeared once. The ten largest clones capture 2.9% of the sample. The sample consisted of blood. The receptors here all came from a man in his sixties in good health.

This CDR3 reads CASSRTETQYF. For the CDR3, the DNA is TGTGCCAGCAGCCGGACAGAGACCCAGTACTTC. The V gene is TRBV3-1 (or the pseudogene TRBV3-2), the J gene TRBJ2-5; D ambiguous. The V gene lost 4 bases and the J gene lost 4 bases, with 4 bases spanning the gap. The CDR3 sequence is 11 residues long. The germline V gene has CDR1 LGHDT and CDR2 YNNKEL (reference sequence).

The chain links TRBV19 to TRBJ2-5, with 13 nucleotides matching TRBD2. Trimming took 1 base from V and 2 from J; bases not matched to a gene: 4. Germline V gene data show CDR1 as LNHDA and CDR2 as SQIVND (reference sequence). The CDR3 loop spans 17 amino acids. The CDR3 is CASSIGLTSGGQETQYF. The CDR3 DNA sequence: TGTGCCAGTAGTATAGGCCTGACTAGCGGGGGGCAAGAGACCCAGTACTTC. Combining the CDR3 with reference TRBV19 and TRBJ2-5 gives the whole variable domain DGGITQSPKYLFRKEGQNVTLSCEQNLNHDAMYWYRQDPGQGLRLIYYSQIVNDFQKGDIAEGYSVSREKKESFPLTVTSAQKNPTAFYLCASSIGLTSGGQETQYFGPGTRLLVL.

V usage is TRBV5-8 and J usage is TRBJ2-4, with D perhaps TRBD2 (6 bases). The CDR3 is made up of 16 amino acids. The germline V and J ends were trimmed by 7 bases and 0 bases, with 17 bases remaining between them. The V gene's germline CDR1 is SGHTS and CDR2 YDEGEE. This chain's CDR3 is CASGPWDSLAKNIQYF. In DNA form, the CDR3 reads TGTGCCAGCGGACCCTGGGACTCCCTAGCCAAAAACATTCAGTACTTC.

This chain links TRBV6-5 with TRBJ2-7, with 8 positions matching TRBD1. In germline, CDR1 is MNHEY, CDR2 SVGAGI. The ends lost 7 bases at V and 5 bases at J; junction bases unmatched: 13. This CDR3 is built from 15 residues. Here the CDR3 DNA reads TGTGCCAGCACCGTCCAGGGGGCGCTATGGCACGAGCAGTACTTC. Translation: CASTVQGALWHEQYF.

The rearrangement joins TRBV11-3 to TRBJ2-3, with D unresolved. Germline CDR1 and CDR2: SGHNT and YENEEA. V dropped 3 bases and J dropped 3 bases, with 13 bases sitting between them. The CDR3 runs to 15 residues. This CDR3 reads CASSFLGLATDTQYF. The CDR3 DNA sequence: TGTGCCAGCAGCTTCTTGGGGTTGGCGACAGATACGCAGTATTTT.

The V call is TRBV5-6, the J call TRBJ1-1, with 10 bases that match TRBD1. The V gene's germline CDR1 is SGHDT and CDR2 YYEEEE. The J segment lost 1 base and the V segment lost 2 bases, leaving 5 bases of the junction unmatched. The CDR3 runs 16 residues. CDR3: CASSFRQGAANTEAFF. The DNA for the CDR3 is TGTGCCAGCAGCTTCCGACAGGGGGCGGCGAACACTGAAGCTTTCTTT.

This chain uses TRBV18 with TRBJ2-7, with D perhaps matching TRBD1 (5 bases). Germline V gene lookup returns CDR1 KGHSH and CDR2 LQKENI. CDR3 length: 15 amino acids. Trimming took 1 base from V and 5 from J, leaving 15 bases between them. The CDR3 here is CASSPLLGVNDEQYF. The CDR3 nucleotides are TGTGCCAGCTCACCACTGTTAGGGGTCAACGACGAGCAGTACTTC.

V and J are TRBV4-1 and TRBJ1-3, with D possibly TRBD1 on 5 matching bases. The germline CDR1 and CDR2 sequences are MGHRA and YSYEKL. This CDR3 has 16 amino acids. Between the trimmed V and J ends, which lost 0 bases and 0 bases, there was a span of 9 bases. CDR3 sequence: CASSQEQAFSGNTIYF. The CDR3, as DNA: TGCGCCAGCAGCCAAGAACAGGCTTTCTCTGGAAACACCATATATTTT.

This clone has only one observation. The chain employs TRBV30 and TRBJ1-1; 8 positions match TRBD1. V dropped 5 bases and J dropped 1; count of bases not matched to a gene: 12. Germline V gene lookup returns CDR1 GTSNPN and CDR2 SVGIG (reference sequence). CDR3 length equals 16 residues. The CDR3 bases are TGTGCCTGGGGCTCTCCGGCAGGGGGCACGAACACTGAAGCTTTCTTT. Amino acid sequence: CAWGSPAGGTNTEAFF.

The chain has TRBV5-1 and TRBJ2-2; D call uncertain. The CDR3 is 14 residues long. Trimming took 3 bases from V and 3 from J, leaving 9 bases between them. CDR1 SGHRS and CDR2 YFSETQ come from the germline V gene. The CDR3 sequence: CASSWSGHTGELFF. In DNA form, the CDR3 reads TGCGCCAGCAGCTGGTCGGGCCACACCGGGGAGCTGTTTTTT.

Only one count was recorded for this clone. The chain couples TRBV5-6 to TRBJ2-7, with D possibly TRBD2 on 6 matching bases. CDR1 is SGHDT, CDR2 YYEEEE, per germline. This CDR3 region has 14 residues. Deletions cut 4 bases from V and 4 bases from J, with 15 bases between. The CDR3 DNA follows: TGTGCCAGCAGCCGGTCGGGGGATTTTTACGAGCAGTACTTC. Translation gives CASSRSGDFYEQYF.

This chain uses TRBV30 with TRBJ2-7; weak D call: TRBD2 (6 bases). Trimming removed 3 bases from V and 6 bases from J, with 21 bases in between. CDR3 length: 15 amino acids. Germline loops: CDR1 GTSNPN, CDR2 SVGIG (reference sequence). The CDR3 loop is CAWSGFGTLGREQYF. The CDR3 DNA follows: TGTGCCTGGAGCGGATTCGGGACTTTGGGGCGCGAGCAGTACTTC.

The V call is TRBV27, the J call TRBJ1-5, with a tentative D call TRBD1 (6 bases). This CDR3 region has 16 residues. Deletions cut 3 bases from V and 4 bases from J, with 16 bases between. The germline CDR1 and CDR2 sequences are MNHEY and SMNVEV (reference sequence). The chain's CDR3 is CASSFLGSRGNQPQHF. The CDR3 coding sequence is TGTGCCAGCAGTTTTCTCGGGAGCAGGGGAAATCAGCCCCAGCATTTT.

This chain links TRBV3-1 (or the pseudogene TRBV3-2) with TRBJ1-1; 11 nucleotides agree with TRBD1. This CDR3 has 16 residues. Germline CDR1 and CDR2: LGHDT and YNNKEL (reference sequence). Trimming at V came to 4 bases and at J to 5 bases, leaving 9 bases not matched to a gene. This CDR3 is CASSLVGTGGRTEAFF. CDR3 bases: TGTGCCAGCAGCCTTGTAGGGACAGGGGGTCGTACTGAAGCTTTCTTT.

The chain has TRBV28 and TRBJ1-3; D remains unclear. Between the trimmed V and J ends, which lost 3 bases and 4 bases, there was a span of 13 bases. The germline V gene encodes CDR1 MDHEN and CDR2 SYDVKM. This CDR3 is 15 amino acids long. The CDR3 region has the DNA TGTGCCAGCAGTTTGGCACAGAACCTAGGAAACACCATATATTTT. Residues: CASSLAQNLGNTIYF.

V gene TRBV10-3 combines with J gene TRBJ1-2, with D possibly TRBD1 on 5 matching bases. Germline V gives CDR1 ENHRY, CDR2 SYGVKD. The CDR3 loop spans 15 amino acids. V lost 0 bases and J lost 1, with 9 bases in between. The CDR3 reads CAISESAGGNYGYTF. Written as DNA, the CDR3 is TGTGCCATCAGTGAGTCGGCGGGGGGTAACTATGGCTACACCTTC.

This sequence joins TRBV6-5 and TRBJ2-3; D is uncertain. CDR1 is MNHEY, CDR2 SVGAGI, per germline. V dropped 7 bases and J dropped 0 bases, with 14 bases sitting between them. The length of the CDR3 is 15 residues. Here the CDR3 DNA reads TGTGCCAGCACCGAAGGTCAAATCAGCACAGATACGCAGTATTTT. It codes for CASTEGQISTDTQYF.

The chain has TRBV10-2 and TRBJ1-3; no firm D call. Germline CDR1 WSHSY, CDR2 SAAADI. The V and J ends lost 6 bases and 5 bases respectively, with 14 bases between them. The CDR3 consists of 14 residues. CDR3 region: CASRGSAGRNTIYF. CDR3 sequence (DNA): TGCGCCAGCAGGGGAAGCGCGGGAAGAAACACCATATATTTT.

Here the CDR3 DNA reads TGTGCCAGTAGTAAACAGGGTACAAACACTGAAGCTTTCTTT. Protein: CASSKQGTNTEAFF. This chain connects TRBV19 to TRBJ1-1, with a tentative D call TRBD1 (6 bases). Germline CDR1 LNHDA, CDR2 SQIVND (reference sequence). The CDR3 is 14 residues long. Trimming removed 4 bases from V and 2 bases from J, with 11 bases in between.